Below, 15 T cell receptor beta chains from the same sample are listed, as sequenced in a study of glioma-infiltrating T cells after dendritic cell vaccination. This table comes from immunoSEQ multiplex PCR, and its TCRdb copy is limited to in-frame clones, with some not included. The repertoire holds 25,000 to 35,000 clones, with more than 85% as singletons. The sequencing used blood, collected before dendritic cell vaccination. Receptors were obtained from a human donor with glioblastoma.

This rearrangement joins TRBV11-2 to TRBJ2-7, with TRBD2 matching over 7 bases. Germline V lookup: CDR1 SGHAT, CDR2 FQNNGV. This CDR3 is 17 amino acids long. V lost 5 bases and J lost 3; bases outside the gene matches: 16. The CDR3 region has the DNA TGTGCCAGCAGCCCCTCAGCGGGGTATGGGGCACACTACGAGCAGTACTTC. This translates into CASSPSAGYGAHYEQYF.

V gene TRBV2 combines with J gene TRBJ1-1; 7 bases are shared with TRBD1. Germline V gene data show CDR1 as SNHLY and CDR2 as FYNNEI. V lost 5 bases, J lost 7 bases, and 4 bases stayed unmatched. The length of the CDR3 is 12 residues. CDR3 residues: CASSWTGGEAFF. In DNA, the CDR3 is TGTGCCAGCAGTTGGACAGGAGGTGAAGCTTTCTTT. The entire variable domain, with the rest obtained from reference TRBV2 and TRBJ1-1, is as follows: EPEVTQTPSHQVTQMGQEVILRCVPISNHLYFYWYRQILGQKVEFLVSFYNNEISEKSEIFDDQFSVERPDGSNFTLKIRSTKLEDSAMYFCASSWTGGEAFFGQGTRLTVV.

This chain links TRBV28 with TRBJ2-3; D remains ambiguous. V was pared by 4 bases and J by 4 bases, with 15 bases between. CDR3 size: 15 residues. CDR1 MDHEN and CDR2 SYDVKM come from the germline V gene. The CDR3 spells CASSSPSKQSDTQYF. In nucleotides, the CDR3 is TGTGCCAGCAGTTCCCCCTCGAAACAGTCAGATACGCAGTATTTT.

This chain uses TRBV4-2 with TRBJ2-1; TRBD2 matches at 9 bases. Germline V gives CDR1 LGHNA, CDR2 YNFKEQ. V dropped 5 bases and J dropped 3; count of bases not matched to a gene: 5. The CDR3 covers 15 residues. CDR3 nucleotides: TGTGCCAGCAGCAGTAGCGGGGGAGACTACAATGAGCAGTTCTTC. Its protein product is CASSSSGGDYNEQFF.

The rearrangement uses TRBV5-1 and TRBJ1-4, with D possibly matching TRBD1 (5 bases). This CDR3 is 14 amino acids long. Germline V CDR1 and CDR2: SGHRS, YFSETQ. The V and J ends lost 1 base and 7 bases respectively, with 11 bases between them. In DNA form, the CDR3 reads TGCGCCAGCAGCTTGCGGGGGTTGGGTGAAAAACTGTTTTTT. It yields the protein CASSLRGLGEKLFF.

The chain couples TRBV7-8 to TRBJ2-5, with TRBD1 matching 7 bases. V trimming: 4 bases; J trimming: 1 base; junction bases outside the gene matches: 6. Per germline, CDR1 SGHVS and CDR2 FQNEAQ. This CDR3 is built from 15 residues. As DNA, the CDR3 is TGTGCCAGCAGCTCGACAGGGCTGGTCCAAGAGACCCAGTACTTC. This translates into CASSSTGLVQETQYF.

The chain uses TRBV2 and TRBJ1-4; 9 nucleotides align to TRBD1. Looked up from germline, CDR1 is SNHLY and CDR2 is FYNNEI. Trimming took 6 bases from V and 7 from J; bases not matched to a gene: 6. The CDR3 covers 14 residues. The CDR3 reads CASRVQGAGEKLFF. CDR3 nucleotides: TGTGCCAGCAGAGTACAGGGGGCCGGTGAAAAACTGTTTTTT.

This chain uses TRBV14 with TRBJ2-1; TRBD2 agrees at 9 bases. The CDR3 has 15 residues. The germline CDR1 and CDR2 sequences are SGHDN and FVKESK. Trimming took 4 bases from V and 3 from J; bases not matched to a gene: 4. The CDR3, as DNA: TGTGCCAGCAGCCGCGGGGGGGCCCGCTACAATGAGCAGTTCTTC. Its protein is CASSRGGARYNEQFF. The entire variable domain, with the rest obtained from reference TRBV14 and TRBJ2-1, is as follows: EAGVTQFPSHSVIEKGQTVTLRCDPISGHDNLYWYRRVMGKEIKFLLHFVKESKQDESGMPNNRFLAERTGGTYSTLKVQPAELEDSGVYFCASSRGGARYNEQFFGPGTRLTVL.

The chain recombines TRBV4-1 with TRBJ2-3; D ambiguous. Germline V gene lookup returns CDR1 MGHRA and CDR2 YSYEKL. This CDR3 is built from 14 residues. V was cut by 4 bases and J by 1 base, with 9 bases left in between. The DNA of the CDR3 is TGCGCCAGCAGCCGCTCCCCGGGCACAGATACGCAGTATTTT. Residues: CASSRSPGTDTQYF.

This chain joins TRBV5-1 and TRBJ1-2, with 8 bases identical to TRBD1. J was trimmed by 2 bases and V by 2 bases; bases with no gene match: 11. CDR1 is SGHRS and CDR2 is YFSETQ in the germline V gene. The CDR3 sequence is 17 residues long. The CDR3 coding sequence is TGCGCCAGCAGCTTCTGGACAGGGCAGTCAGAAAACTATGGCTACACCTTC. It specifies CASSFWTGQSENYGYTF. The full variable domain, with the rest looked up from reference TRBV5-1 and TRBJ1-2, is KAGVTQTPRYLIKTRGQQVTLSCSPISGHRSVSWYQQTPGQGLQFLFEYFSETQRNKGNFPGRFSGRQFSNSRSEMNVSTLELGDSALYLCASSFWTGQSENYGYTFGSGTRLTVV.

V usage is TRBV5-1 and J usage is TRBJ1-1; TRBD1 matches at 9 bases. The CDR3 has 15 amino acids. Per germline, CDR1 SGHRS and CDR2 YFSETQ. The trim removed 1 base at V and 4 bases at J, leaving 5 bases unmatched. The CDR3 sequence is CASSLWVTGGTEAFF. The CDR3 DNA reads TGCGCCAGCAGCTTGTGGGTGACAGGGGGCACTGAAGCTTTCTTT.

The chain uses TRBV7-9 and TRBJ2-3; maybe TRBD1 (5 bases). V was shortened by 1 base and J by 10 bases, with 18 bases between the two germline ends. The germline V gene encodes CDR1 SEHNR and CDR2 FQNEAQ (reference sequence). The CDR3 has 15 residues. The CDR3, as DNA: TGTGCCAGCAGCTTAGATTGGGGTGTAGGGGCAGCGCAGTATTTT. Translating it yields CASSLDWGVGAAQYF.

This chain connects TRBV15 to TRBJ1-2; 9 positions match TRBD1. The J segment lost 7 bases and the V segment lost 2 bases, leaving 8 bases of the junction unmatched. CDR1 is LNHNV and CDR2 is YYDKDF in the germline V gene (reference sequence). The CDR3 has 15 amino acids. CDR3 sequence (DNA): TGTGCCACCAGCAGAAGGGGACAGGGAGGCGCTGGCTACACCTTC. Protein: CATSRRGQGGAGYTF.

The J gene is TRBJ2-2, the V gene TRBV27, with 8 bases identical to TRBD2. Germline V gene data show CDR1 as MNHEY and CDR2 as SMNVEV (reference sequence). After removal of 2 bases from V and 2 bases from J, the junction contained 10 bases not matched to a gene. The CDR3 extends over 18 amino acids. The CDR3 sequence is CASSLKSTAGVNTGELFF. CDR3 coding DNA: TGTGCCAGCAGTTTAAAGTCTACAGCGGGGGTTAACACCGGGGAGCTGTTTTTT.

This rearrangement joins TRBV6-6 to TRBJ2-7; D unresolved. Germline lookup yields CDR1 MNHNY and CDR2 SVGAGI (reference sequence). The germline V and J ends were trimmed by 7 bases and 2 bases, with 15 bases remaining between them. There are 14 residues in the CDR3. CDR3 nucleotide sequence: TGTGCCAGCACTTCACACAGCCCCCCCTACGAGCAGTACTTC. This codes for CASTSHSPPYEQYF.